This paragraph reports one T cell receptor (beta chain). The data are from a study of PD-L1 blockade in urothelial cancer. The time point is: peripheral blood 6 weeks after treatment start. The CDR3 covers 15 residues. The method was immunoSEQ multiplex PCR; TCRdb's version includes in-frame clones alone and lacks a portion of them. Among about 43,000 clones, 83% were seen once, and the ten largest hold over 12%. This clonotype originated in a man in his sixties with urothelial cancer. V gene TRBV21-1 combines with J gene TRBJ2-3; the table names TRBD1, a call not compared with the DNA. TRBV21-1 has pseudogene status. This specimen consisted of PBMCs, obtained around atezolizumab (anti-PD-L1) treatment. CDR3 protein: CASREYRYSTDTQYF. The CDR3 DNA reads TGTGCCAGCAGGGAGTACAGGTATAGCACAGATACGCAGTATTTT.